Sequencing of this T cell receptor (beta chain) was carried out in a study of blood T cell repertoires in COVID-19. This CDR3 region has 13 residues. The J segment lost 7 bases and the V segment lost 4 bases, leaving 3 bases of the junction unmatched. Measured with immunoSEQ multiplex PCR; TCRdb has only the in-frame clones, and not every one. The top ten clones hold 18% of a sample with 60,000 to 85,000 clones, 80% to 90% of them seen once. The V and J genes are TRBV12-3 or TRBV12-4 and TRBJ1-5, with TRBD1 matching 8 bases. Input material: peripheral blood. The receptor's source is a woman aged 55-69 years with acute or convalescent COVID-19. CDR3 sequence reads: CASSSGQGQPQHF. The CDR3 DNA follows: TGTGCCAGCAGTTCAGGACAGGGCCAGCCCCAGCATTTT.